This TCR beta chain was profiled in a study of blood T cells in healthy people across ages. Overall study findings and caveats: Diversity figures derived from one million T cells were judged to underestimate the true value.

Drawing of peripheral blood yielded 7.5 to 10 milliliters from each donor. Every sample had a minimum of 6 million PBMCs isolated. Using a J-beta primer mix together with a sample-barcoded 5' primer, a second PCR was run for roughly 7 to 11 cycles. Each CDR3 protein is one row after TCRdb ran MiXCR on the 5' RACE reads. Altogether about 1,800,000 distinct CDR3 sequences are present, roughly 28% being singletons, with the ten largest covering over 7%. As for this clonotype: The target antigen is unknown.

Sample: blood. The receptor's source is a woman in her 30s in good health.

The CDR3 region is CSVDSFSGTTDTQYF. CDR3 bases: TGCAGCGTTGATTCATTTAGCGGGACAACAGATACGCAGTATTTT. The rearrangement uses TRBV29-1 and TRBJ2-3, with TRBD2 identical over 8 bases. Germline CDR1 SQVTM, CDR2 ANQGSEA. The CDR3 has 15 residues. V lost 3 bases and J lost 3; bases outside the gene matches: 8.